Shown below are 21 T cell receptor beta chains from a single sample sequenced in a study of T-cell memory formation after mild COVID-19. TCRdb re-called the 5' RACE reads with MiXCR, one entry per CDR3 protein. The table has 360,000 or so distinct CDR3 sequences, 25% to 30% seen once. The sequenced sample was PBMCs or a T cell subset sorted from them (not recorded which). The receptor source for this set is an adult woman who had mild COVID-19 (a few samples of this study predate the infection). Cell type and time point are not known.

This clonotype was picked up a small number of times. The V gene is TRBV7-6, the J gene TRBJ2-3; 13 nucleotides line up with TRBD2. V shed 5 bases and J 6 bases; nucleotides not matched to a gene: 5. The CDR3 contains 15 residues. Per germline, CDR1 SGHVS and CDR2 FNYEAQ. DNA of the CDR3: TGTGCCAGCAGCCCGACTAGCGGGGGGTCTGATACGCAGTATTTT. Translated, it gives CASSPTSGGSDTQYF. Combining the CDR3 with reference TRBV7-6 and TRBJ2-3 gives the whole variable domain GAGVSQSPRYKVTKRGQDVALRCDPISGHVSLYWYRQALGQGPEFLTYFNYEAQQDKSGLPNDRFSAERPEGSISTLTIQRTEQRDSAMYRCASSPTSGGSDTQYFGPGTRLTVL.

The genes are TRBV9 and TRBJ2-1; a possible D gene is TRBD1 (5 bases). V gave up 3 bases and J gave up 6 bases, with 7 bases separating them. CDR3 length: 12 residues. Per germline, CDR1 SGDLS and CDR2 YYNGEE. Here the CDR3 reads CASSGDSNEQFF. CDR3 DNA sequence: TGTGCCAGCAGCGGTGACAGCAATGAGCAGTTCTTC.

The chain couples TRBV2 to TRBJ2-2; D uncertain. The V gene's germline CDR1 is SNHLY and CDR2 FYNNEI. The ends were cut back, 0 bases at V and 3 bases at J, with 2 bases in the middle. The CDR3 contains 13 residues. The CDR3: CASSEAHTGELFF. CDR3 coding DNA: TGTGCCAGCAGTGAAGCGCACACCGGGGAGCTGTTTTTT. Full variable domain (missing parts from reference TRBV2 and TRBJ2-2): EPEVTQTPSHQVTQMGQEVILRCVPISNHLYFYWYRQILGQKVEFLVSFYNNEISEKSEIFDDQFSVERPDGSNFTLKIRSTKLEDSAMYFCASSEAHTGELFFGEGSRLTVL.

The genes are TRBV7-9 and TRBJ2-7; no definite D call. V dropped 1 base and J dropped 3 bases, with 13 bases sitting between them. Germline CDR1 is SEHNR and CDR2 is FQNEAQ (reference sequence). CDR3 length equals 15 residues. In nucleotides, the CDR3 is TGTGCCAGCAGCTTAGGTGTCGGGCCTCTCTACGAGCAGTACTTC. Translated, it gives CASSLGVGPLYEQYF.

The rearrangement links TRBV7-7 to TRBJ2-1; 10 nucleotides align to TRBD1. Germline V lookup: CDR1 SSHAT, CDR2 FNYEAQ (reference sequence). The J segment lost 6 bases and the V segment lost 1 base, leaving 3 bases of the junction unmatched. The CDR3 loop spans 15 amino acids. The CDR3 bases are TGTGCCAGCAGCTTAGGAGGACAGGGGGTCAATGAGCAGTTCTTC. Amino acid sequence: CASSLGGQGVNEQFF.

This clonotype was counted only a few times. V and J are TRBV3-1 and TRBJ2-2, with D possibly called TRBD1 or TRBD2 (5 bases each). This CDR3 has 18 amino acids. V was shortened by 1 base and J by 0 bases, with 15 bases between the two germline ends. From germline, CDR1 is LGHDT and CDR2 YNNKEL (reference sequence). CDR3 region: CASSQVYPRGANTGELFF. In nucleotides, the CDR3 is TGTGCCAGCAGCCAAGTCTACCCGAGGGGCGCGAACACCGGGGAGCTGTTTTTT.

The chain is built from TRBV12-3 or TRBV12-4 and TRBJ1-5; D may be TRBD1 (6 bases). Trimming stripped 5 bases from V and 5 bases from J, with 19 bases between. This CDR3 comprises 16 residues. The CDR3 nucleotides read TGTGCCAGCAGTACCGACAGGCCCGGGGTGGATCAGCCCCAGCATTTT. It specifies CASSTDRPGVDQPQHF.

The V call is TRBV7-9, the J call TRBJ1-2; tentative D call: TRBD1 (5 bases). Germline V gene data show CDR1 as SEHNR and CDR2 as FQNEAQ (reference sequence). The V and J ends lost 5 bases and 2 bases respectively, with 18 bases between them. The CDR3 is made up of 16 amino acids. The CDR3 DNA follows: TGTGCCAGCAGCCCAGGTTATGGGACGGAGAACTATGGCTACACCTTC. It specifies CASSPGYGTENYGYTF. The variable domain in full, with the rest retrieved from reference TRBV7-9 and TRBJ1-2, is DTGVSQNPRHKITKRGQNVTFRCDPISEHNRLYWYRQTLGQGPEFLTYFQNEAQLEKSRLLSDRFSAERPKGSFSTLEIQRTEQGDSAMYLCASSPGYGTENYGYTFGSGTRLTVV.

This chain connects TRBV29-1 to TRBJ2-7; TRBD1 matches at 7 bases. Trimming at V came to 4 bases and at J to 2 bases, leaving 5 bases not matched to a gene. This CDR3 comprises 13 residues. Germline V gene lookup returns CDR1 SQVTM and CDR2 ANQGSEA. The CDR3 loop is CSVGRQGAYEQYF. In DNA form, the CDR3 reads TGCAGCGTTGGAAGGCAGGGGGCCTACGAGCAGTACTTC.

This sequence joins TRBV5-1 and TRBJ1-4, with D possibly being TRBD1 (6 bases). This CDR3 comprises 15 residues. Deletions cut 0 bases from V and 8 bases from J, with 14 bases between. Per the germline V gene, CDR1 is SGHRS and CDR2 is YFSETQ. CDR3 in DNA: TGCGCCAGCAGCTTGGGTCGTGGACAGAGCGAAAAACTGTTTTTT. Protein sequence: CASSLGRGQSEKLFF.

This clonotype occurred a few times. The rearrangement joins TRBV7-9 to TRBJ2-7; 8 bases are shared with TRBD2. This CDR3 comprises 16 residues. Germline-derived CDR1 and CDR2 are SEHNR and FQNEAQ (reference sequence). The ends lost 5 bases at V and 2 bases at J; junction bases unmatched: 11. The CDR3 coding sequence is TGTGCCAGCAGCCGCGCGGCGGGGGGACGGACCTACGAGCAGTACTTC. It is translated as CASSRAAGGRTYEQYF.

The genes are TRBV2 and TRBJ2-1; 13 nucleotides match TRBD2. The CDR3 spans 16 residues. Per germline, CDR1 SNHLY and CDR2 FYNNEI. The junction had 10 bases not matched to a gene; V was cut back by 6 bases and J by 8 bases. The CDR3 DNA sequence: TGTGCCAGCAGAGCCGGGACTAGCGGGAAAGGCGATGAGCAGTTCTTC. It yields the protein CASRAGTSGKGDEQFF. The entire variable domain, with the rest obtained from reference TRBV2 and TRBJ2-1, is as follows: EPEVTQTPSHQVTQMGQEVILRCVPISNHLYFYWYRQILGQKVEFLVSFYNNEISEKSEIFDDQFSVERPDGSNFTLKIRSTKLEDSAMYFCASRAGTSGKGDEQFFGPGTRLTVL.

The V call is TRBV7-9, the J call TRBJ2-7; possibly TRBD1 for D (7 bases). CDR1 SEHNR and CDR2 FQNEAQ come from the germline V gene (reference sequence). The V end was cut by 8 bases, the J end by 2 bases, with 19 bases between. This CDR3 is 15 amino acids long. The CDR3 DNA sequence: TGTGCCAGCTCTCCTGGAGGGGGCATAGCCTACGAGCAGTACTTC. Translated: CASSPGGGIAYEQYF.

This clonotype was seen at least ten times. The genes are TRBV11-2 and TRBJ2-1, with 8 bases fitting TRBD2. CDR3 length equals 14 residues. V gave up 0 bases and J gave up 7 bases; unmatched junction bases: 2. Germline V gene lookup returns CDR1 SGHAT and CDR2 FQNNGV. The CDR3 DNA reads TGTGCCAGCAGCTTAGACCGGGGGGGTAATGAGCAGTTCTTC. It specifies CASSLDRGGNEQFF.

The chain employs TRBV30 and TRBJ1-1; D is unresolved. V was cut by 4 bases and J by 4 bases, with 13 bases left in between. The germline V gene has CDR1 GTSNPN and CDR2 SVGIG (reference sequence). This CDR3 has 13 amino acids. The CDR3 reads CAWTHGVGTEAFF. CDR3 DNA sequence: TGTGCCTGGACCCACGGGGTGGGCACTGAAGCTTTCTTT.

The CDR3 region has the DNA TGTGCCACCAGCAGAAAGATTTTGGGCAGCCCCGTGGTTAGCTACGAGCAGTACTTC. It specifies CATSRKILGSPVVSYEQYF. J is TRBJ2-7 and V is TRBV15; no reliable D call. The germline gives CDR1 LNHNV, CDR2 YYDKDF (reference sequence). The V gene lost 2 bases and the J gene lost 3 bases, with 26 bases spanning the gap. The CDR3 sequence is 19 residues long.

This clonotype was counted at least ten times. The V call is TRBV12-3 or TRBV12-4, the J call TRBJ2-5; D gene unclear. The CDR3 sequence is 15 residues long. Trimming removed 11 bases at V and 5 bases at J, with 24 bases between. The CDR3 DNA sequence: TGTGCCCCCAGTGTCCGCGGACGGAGACTGGAGACCCAGTACTTC. It codes for CAPSVRGRRLETQYF.

This chain joins TRBV24-1 and TRBJ1-5; D gene unclear. The V gene's germline CDR1 is KGHDR and CDR2 SFDVKD. Trimming pared 0 bases from V and 9 bases from J, leaving 11 bases between. The CDR3 is 14 residues long. The CDR3 DNA sequence: TGTGCCACCAGTGATTTGCCGGACCCACGGCCCCAGCATTTT. It specifies CATSDLPDPRPQHF.

The chain has TRBV19 and TRBJ2-2; D remains ambiguous. Germline V CDR1 and CDR2: LNHDA, SQIVND (reference sequence). The CDR3 totals 14 residues. Deletions cut 5 bases from V and 0 bases from J, with 7 bases between. CDR3 region: CASSWLANTGELFF. As DNA, the CDR3 is TGTGCCAGTAGTTGGCTAGCGAACACCGGGGAGCTGTTTTTT.

The chain combines TRBV6-6 with TRBJ1-5, with D unresolved. Germline CDR1 MNHNY, CDR2 SVGAGI (reference sequence). V gave up 3 bases and J gave up 3 bases, with 6 bases separating them. The CDR3 consists of 13 residues. This CDR3 reads CASSYPNNQPQHF. CDR3 nucleotide sequence: TGTGCCAGCAGTTATCCAAACAATCAGCCCCAGCATTTT.

In its sample, this clonotype was seen a few times. The V call is TRBV9, the J call TRBJ2-7, with D tentatively TRBD1 or TRBD2 (5 bases each). The CDR3 is made up of 14 amino acids. V lost 4 bases and J 3 bases, leaving 14 bases between the germline ends. The germline CDR1 and CDR2 sequences are SGDLS and YYNGEE. The CDR3 coding sequence is TGTGCCAGCAGCCCCATGGGGACCGGCTACGAGCAGTACTTC. Translated: CASSPMGTGYEQYF.